The 10 T cell receptor beta chains given below trace back to one sample, sequenced in a study of blood T cell repertoires in COVID-19. The method was immunoSEQ multiplex PCR; TCRdb's version includes in-frame clones alone and lacks a portion of them. The repertoire includes hundreds of thousands of clones, 88% of them detected once, and about 1% sits in the top ten. The sequenced sample was PBMCs or T cells enriched from blood (not recorded which). Source of these receptors: a woman aged 30 to 39 who had recovered from COVID-19.

V gene TRBV4-3 combines with J gene TRBJ2-7; weak D call: TRBD1 (5 bases). CDR1 is LGHNA and CDR2 is YSLEER in the germline V gene. Between the trimmed V and J ends, which lost 4 bases and 5 bases, there was a span of 15 bases. The CDR3 is 14 amino acids. In DNA, the CDR3 is TGCGCCAGCAGCCGAGTTGTAGGGGCGGACGAGCAGTACTTC. It codes for CASSRVVGADEQYF.

This rearrangement joins TRBV5-1 to TRBJ1-2, with TRBD1 as a possible D gene (5 bases). Trimming pared 0 bases from V and 7 bases from J, leaving 19 bases between. CDR1 and CDR2 from the germline V gene are SGHRS and YFSETQ. The CDR3 length is 16 residues. CDR3 DNA sequence: TGCGCCAGCAGCTTGGCCACGGGGGACCCCCGTAGTGGCTACACCTTC. Translated, it gives CASSLATGDPRSGYTF.

This clone was detected once. This chain links TRBV13 with TRBJ1-6, with 10 nucleotides matching TRBD1. The ends lost 3 bases at V and 7 bases at J; junction bases unmatched: 6. The length of the CDR3 is 16 residues. Germline V gene data show CDR1 as PRHDT and CDR2 as FYEKMQ (reference sequence). The CDR3 here is CASSLGQGKRNSPLHF. CDR3 DNA: TGTGCCAGCAGCTTGGGACAGGGGAAGAGGAATTCACCCCTCCACTTT.

This chain joins TRBV7-8 and TRBJ2-2; 10 nucleotides match TRBD2. The germline V gene encodes CDR1 SGHVS and CDR2 FQNEAQ. This CDR3 region has 17 residues. With V trimmed by 4 bases and J by 0 bases, 5 bases remained unmatched. The CDR3 DNA reads as TGTGCCAGCAGCTCCCGGACTAGCGGAGCGAACACCGGGGAGCTGTTTTTT. This codes for CASSSRTSGANTGELFF.

This chain joins TRBV19 and TRBJ1-2; no clear D. This CDR3 has 11 amino acids. V lost 7 bases and J lost 7, with 10 bases in between. Germline V gene data show CDR1 as LNHDA and CDR2 as SQIVND (reference sequence). CDR3 sequence: CASMTGFGYTF. The CDR3 DNA is TGTGCCAGTATGACGGGATTTGGCTACACCTTC.

The gene calls are TRBV9 and TRBJ1-3, with D hard to call. The CDR3 spans 17 residues. Germline CDR1 SGDLS, CDR2 YYNGEE. V was cut by 2 bases and J by 0 bases, with 15 bases left in between. The chain's CDR3 is CASSVLDSGNSGNTIYF. The DNA for the CDR3 is TGTGCCAGCAGCGTCCTCGATTCGGGGAACTCTGGAAACACCATATATTTT. The full variable domain, in which reference TRBV9 and TRBJ1-3 provide the parts outside the CDR3, is DSGVTQTPKHLITATGQRVTLRCSPRSGDLSVYWYQQSLDQGLQFLIQYYNGEERAKGNILERFSAQQFPDLHSELNLSSLELGDSALYFCASSVLDSGNSGNTIYFGEGSWLTVV.

The genes are TRBV19 and TRBJ2-1, with 10 bases matching TRBD2. Germline V gene data show CDR1 as LNHDA and CDR2 as SQIVND (reference sequence). This CDR3 region has 15 residues. V gave up 1 base and J gave up 9 bases; unmatched junction bases: 6. As DNA, the CDR3 is TGTGCCAGTAGTATAGGGAGCGGGGGGGCCGTTGAGCAGTTCTTC. Its translation: CASSIGSGGAVEQFF.

This clone appeared a few times. V gene TRBV4-1 combines with J gene TRBJ2-1; 15 bases are shared with TRBD2. The CDR3 covers 15 residues. After removal of 9 bases from V and 7 bases from J, the junction contained 7 bases not matched to a gene. CDR1 and CDR2 (germline): MGHRA, YSYEKL. The CDR3 protein is CASGLAGGLRNEQFF. Written as DNA, the CDR3 is TGCGCCAGTGGACTAGCGGGGGGGCTCCGGAATGAGCAGTTCTTC.

In the case of this clone: The same CDR3 arises from other DNA sequences in this sample as well. The CDR3, as DNA: TGCAGCGTTGAGGACAGATATGGCTACACCTTC. Amino acid sequence: CSVEDRYGYTF. The rearrangement links TRBV29-1 to TRBJ1-2; tentatively, D is TRBD1 (6 bases). The V end was cut by 3 bases, the J end by 5 bases, with 7 bases between. CDR1 and CDR2 (germline): SQVTM, ANQGSEA. The CDR3 covers 11 residues. The variable domain in full, with the rest retrieved from reference TRBV29-1 and TRBJ1-2, is SAVISQKPSRDICQRGTSLTIQCQVDSQVTMMFWYRQQPGQSLTLIATANQGSEATYESGFVIDKFPISRPNLTFSTLTVSNMSPEDSSIYLCSVEDRYGYTFGSGTRLTVV.

The V and J genes are TRBV7-2 and TRBJ2-4; a possible D gene is TRBD1 (6 bases). The CDR3 consists of 19 residues. Germline CDR1 and CDR2: SGHTA and FQGNSA. Trimming stripped 4 bases from V and 3 bases from J, with 25 bases between. The CDR3 DNA reads TGTGCCAGCAGCTCGAACGACATGGAACCTGGACAGAGCAAAAACATTCAGTACTTC. Its protein product is CASSSNDMEPGQSKNIQYF.